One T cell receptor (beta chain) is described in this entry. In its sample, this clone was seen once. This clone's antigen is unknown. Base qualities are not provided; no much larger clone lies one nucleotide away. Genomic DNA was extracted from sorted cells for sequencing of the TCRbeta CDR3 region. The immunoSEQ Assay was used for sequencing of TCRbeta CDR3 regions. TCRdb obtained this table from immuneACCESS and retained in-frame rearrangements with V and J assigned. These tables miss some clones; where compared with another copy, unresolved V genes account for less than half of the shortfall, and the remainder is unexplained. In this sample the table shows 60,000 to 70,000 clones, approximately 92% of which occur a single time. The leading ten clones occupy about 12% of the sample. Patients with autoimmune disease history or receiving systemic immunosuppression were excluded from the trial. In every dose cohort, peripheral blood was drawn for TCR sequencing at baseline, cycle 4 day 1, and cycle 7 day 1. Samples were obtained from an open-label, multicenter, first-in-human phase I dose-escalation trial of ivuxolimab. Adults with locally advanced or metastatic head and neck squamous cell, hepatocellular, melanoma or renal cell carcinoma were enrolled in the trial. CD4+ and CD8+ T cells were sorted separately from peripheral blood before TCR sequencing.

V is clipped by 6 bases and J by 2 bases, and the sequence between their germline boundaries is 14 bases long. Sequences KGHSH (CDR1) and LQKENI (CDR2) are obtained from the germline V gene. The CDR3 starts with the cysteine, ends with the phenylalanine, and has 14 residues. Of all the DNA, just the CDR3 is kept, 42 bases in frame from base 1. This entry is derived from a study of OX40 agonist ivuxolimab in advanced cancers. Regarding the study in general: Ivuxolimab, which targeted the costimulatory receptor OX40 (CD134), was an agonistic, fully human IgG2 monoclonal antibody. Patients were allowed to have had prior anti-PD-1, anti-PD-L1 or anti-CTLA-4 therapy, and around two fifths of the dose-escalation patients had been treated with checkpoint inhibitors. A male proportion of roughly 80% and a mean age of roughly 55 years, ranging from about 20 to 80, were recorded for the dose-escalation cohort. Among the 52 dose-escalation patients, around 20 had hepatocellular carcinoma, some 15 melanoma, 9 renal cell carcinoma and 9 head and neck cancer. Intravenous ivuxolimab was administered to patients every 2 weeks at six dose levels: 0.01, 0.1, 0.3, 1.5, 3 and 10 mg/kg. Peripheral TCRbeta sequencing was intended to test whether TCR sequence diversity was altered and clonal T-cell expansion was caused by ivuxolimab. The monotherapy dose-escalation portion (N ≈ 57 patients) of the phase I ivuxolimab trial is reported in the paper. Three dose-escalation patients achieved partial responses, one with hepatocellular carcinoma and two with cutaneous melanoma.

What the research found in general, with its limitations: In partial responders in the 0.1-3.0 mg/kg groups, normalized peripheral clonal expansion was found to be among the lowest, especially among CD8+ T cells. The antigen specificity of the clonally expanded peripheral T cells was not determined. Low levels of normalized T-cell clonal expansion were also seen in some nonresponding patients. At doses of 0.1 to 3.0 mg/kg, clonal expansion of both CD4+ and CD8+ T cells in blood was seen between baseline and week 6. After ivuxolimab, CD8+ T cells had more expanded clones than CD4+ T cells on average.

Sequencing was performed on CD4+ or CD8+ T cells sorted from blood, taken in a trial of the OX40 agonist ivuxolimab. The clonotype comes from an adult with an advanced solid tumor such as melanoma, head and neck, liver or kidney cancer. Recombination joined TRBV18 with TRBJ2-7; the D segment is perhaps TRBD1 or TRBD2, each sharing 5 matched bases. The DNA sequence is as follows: TGTGCCAGCTCTCGGGGCCAGGGAACCTACGAGCAGTACTTC. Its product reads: CASSRGQGTYEQYF.